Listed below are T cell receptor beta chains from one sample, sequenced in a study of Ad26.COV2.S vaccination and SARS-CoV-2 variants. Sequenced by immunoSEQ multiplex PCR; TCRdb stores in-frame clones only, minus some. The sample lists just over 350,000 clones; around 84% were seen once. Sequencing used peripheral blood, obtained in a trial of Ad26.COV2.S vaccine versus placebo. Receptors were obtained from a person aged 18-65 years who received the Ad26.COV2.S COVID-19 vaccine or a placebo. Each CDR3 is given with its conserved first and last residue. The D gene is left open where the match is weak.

DNA: TGTGCCAGCAGCTTTGGGCGTGGGTCATCGGGGTTGGTGGAGCAGTTCTTC
CDR3: CASSFGRGSSGLVEQFF
D: NA
J: TRBJ2-1
V: TRBV7-2

DNA: TGTGCCAGCAGCTTGGGACGGTTCTTCTACGAGCAGTACTTC
CDR3: CASSLGRFFYEQYF
D: NA
J: TRBJ2-7
V: TRBV5-6

DNA: TGTGCCATCAGTGACTCAACACGGGGATCCACTGAAGCTTTCTTT
CDR3: CAISDSTRGSTEAFF
D: NA
J: TRBJ1-1
V: TRBV10-3

DNA: TGTGCCAGCACCTCTAGCGGGAGTGAAGATACGCAGTATTTT
CDR3: CASTSSGSEDTQYF
D: TRBD2
J: TRBJ2-3
V: TRBV7-9

DNA: TGTGCCAGCAGTGACTCGCCCGGCACCGGGGAGCTGTTTTTT
CDR3: CASSDSPGTGELFF
D: NA
J: TRBJ2-2
V: TRBV6-4

DNA: TGTGCCAGCAGCCTAGGGTTGGTTCAGCCCCAGCATTTT
CDR3: CASSLGLVQPQHF
D: NA
J: TRBJ1-5
V: TRBV7-8

DNA: TGTGCCAGCAGTTACTTGGGGGTGGGAGATACGCAGTATTTT
CDR3: CASSYLGVGDTQYF
D: NA
J: TRBJ2-3
V: TRBV6-2/TRBV6-3

DNA: TGTGCCAGCAGCACCGCTAGCGTGGCCTACAATGAGCAGTTCTTC
CDR3: CASSTASVAYNEQFF
D: NA
J: TRBJ2-1
V: TRBV9

DNA: TGTGCCAGCTCCGCCCTTTTCACGCAGGGGGGTAATGAAAAACTGTTTTTT
CDR3: CASSALFTQGGNEKLFF
D: TRBD1
J: TRBJ1-4
V: TRBV28

DNA: TGTGCCAGTAGTATGCTAGCGGGGACCTACGAGCAGTACTTC
CDR3: CASSMLAGTYEQYF
D: TRBD2
J: TRBJ2-7
V: TRBV19

DNA: TGTGCCAGCTCACCAGCGCAGGGCTACGAGCAGTACTTC
CDR3: CASSPAQGYEQYF
D: NA
J: TRBJ2-7
V: TRBV18

DNA: TGTGCCAGCAGCTTAGTGAGGACTAGCCCCTACGAGCAGTACTTC
CDR3: CASSLVRTSPYEQYF
D: TRBD2
J: TRBJ2-7
V: TRBV7-9

DNA: TGTGCCAGCAGCCCACGAATCCGGGATACGCAGTATTTT
CDR3: CASSPRIRDTQYF
D: NA
J: TRBJ2-3
V: TRBV3-1/TRBV3-2